This T cell receptor beta chain was obtained from a study of T-cell reconstitution after alpha-beta-depleted transplantation in children. This clonotype appeared a few times. A TCRbeta library incorporating unique molecular identifiers was prepared. TCRdb re-called the PCR reads through MiXCR, storing one row per CDR3 protein. The sample has about 500,000 distinct CDR3 sequences; approximately 30% are singletons. The CDR3 sequence is 14 residues long. The junction had 6 bases not matched to a gene; V was cut back by 5 bases and J by 4 bases. Germline CDR1 reads LGHNA; CDR2 reads YSLEER. Sequences were derived from PBMCs from the stem cell graft donor, sampled from the stem cell graft. The chain uses TRBV4-3 and TRBJ1-1; TRBD1 matches 8 bases. The sequence came from a human donor who donated a stem cell graft to a child with aplastic anemia. The CDR3 is CASSFDRGSTEAFF. The DNA for the CDR3 is TGCGCCAGCAGCTTCGACAGGGGAAGCACTGAAGCTTTCTTT.